The next 8 T cell receptor beta chains were all read from a single sample in a study of radiotherapy plus CTLA-4 blockade in lung cancer. Clones were sequenced by immunoSEQ multiplex PCR, and TCRdb holds only the in-frame ones, with some missing. Of more than 10,000 clones listed, about 80% are singletons. The material was peripheral blood, obtained from a patient treated with radiotherapy plus ipilimumab. The receptors come from a human donor with non-small cell lung cancer that progressed on radiotherapy plus ipilimumab.

This chain joins TRBV7-5 and TRBJ2-3; TRBD2, the table's D call, was not compared with the DNA. TRBV7-5 is a pseudogene segment. CDR3 length equals 20 residues. The CDR3, as DNA: TGTGCCAGAAGTTTTACCGATGACCTGACTAGCGGGGGGGCTGGAGATACGCAGTATTTT. Translated: CARSFTDDLTSGGAGDTQYF.

This chain connects TRBV27 to TRBJ2-1, with unresolved D. CDR3 length equals 17 residues. Germline V gene lookup returns CDR1 MNHEY and CDR2 SMNVEV (reference sequence). Trimming removed 1 base from V and 10 bases from J, with 23 bases in between. The CDR3 region has the DNA TGTGCCAGCAGTTTATGGGCTGGGGTGTCGGGCGCGGAAGAGCAGTTCTTC. The encoded protein is CASSLWAGVSGAEEQFF.

This clone occurred once. The chain links TRBV4-1 to TRBJ2-2, with D uncertain. The V gene's germline CDR1 is MGHRA and CDR2 YSYEKL. Trimming removed 0 bases from V and 4 bases from J, with 9 bases in between. This CDR3 has 15 amino acids. The CDR3 reads CASSQDPESTGELFF. CDR3 DNA: TGCGCCAGCAGCCAAGACCCAGAGTCCACCGGGGAGCTGTTTTTT.

This chain connects TRBV10-3 to TRBJ2-1, with D perhaps TRBD2 (5 bases). Trimming pared 10 bases from V and 2 bases from J, leaving 18 bases between. Germline V CDR1 and CDR2: ENHRY, SYGVKD. This CDR3 is built from 15 residues. CDR3 protein: CASGSGTETYNEQFF. The CDR3 bases are TGTGCCAGCGGGTCGGGTACGGAGACCTACAATGAGCAGTTCTTC.

Only a few counts were recorded for this clone. This chain joins TRBV6-1 and TRBJ1-5, with 7 positions matching TRBD1. The CDR3 length is 14 residues. Germline V gene data show CDR1 as MNHNS and CDR2 as SASEGT. V was clipped by 6 bases and J by 3 bases; unmatched bases: 5. DNA of the CDR3: TGTGCCAGCAGCCGAGGGACAGTCAATCAGCCCCAGCATTTT. It is translated as CASSRGTVNQPQHF.

As for this clone: Other DNA sequences in this sample translate to the same CDR3. This chain uses TRBV7-3 with TRBJ2-1; TRBD1 aligns across 7 bases. The CDR3 consists of 16 residues. Germline values: CDR1 SGHTA, CDR2 FQGTGA. The V and J ends lost 5 bases and 0 bases, in that order; junction bases with no gene match: 7. The CDR3 region has the DNA TGTGCCAGCAGCCCTCAAGGGGGCAGCTCCTACAATGAGCAGTTCTTC. Its protein product is CASSPQGGSSYNEQFF.

This clone has just one count. The V and J genes are TRBV18 and TRBJ2-7; 12 nucleotides agree with TRBD1. Trimming cost V 4 bases and J 10 bases; bases outside gene matches: 14. Germline values: CDR1 KGHSH, CDR2 LQKENI. The CDR3 is 16 amino acids. CDR3 coding DNA: TGTGCCAGCTCACGAAAAACCGGGACAGGGGGCCCGCAACAGTACTTC. This gives the protein CASSRKTGTGGPQQYF.

V and J are TRBV6-6 and TRBJ2-1; D remains unclear. The ends were cut back, 5 bases at V and 1 base at J, with 9 bases in the middle. The CDR3 sequence is 14 residues long. Germline lookup yields CDR1 MNHNY and CDR2 SVGAGI (reference sequence). The CDR3, as DNA: TGTGCCAGCAGTACTGGCCCATCCTACAATGAGCAGTTCTTC. Translated: CASSTGPSYNEQFF.